The T cell receptor (beta chain) described here comes from a study of long-term antiretroviral therapy in people with HIV. General study results and limits: Nothing was known about ART adherence, viral resistance or changes in therapy.

CDR3 length equals 14 residues. The V gene lost 0 bases and the J gene lost 1 base, with 7 bases spanning the gap. Germline-derived CDR1 and CDR2 are MNHEY and SVGAGI. A word on this clone: What it binds is not known.

An immunoSEQ assay, version v3.0, was performed at survey level. Sequencing was performed with immunoSEQ multiplex PCR; in TCRdb, only in-frame clones are kept and a portion is missing. The data contain some 34,000 clones, roughly 96% of them singletons. This TCR was sampled from a young man with HIV. The specimen was unsorted PBMCs, collected 6.6 years after starting antiretroviral therapy. The J gene is TRBJ2-7, the V gene TRBV6-5; tentatively, D is TRBD1 (5 bases). This CDR3 reads CASSYSGVSYEQYF. The DNA of the CDR3 is TGTGCCAGCAGTTACTCAGGGGTGTCCTACGAGCAGTACTTC.